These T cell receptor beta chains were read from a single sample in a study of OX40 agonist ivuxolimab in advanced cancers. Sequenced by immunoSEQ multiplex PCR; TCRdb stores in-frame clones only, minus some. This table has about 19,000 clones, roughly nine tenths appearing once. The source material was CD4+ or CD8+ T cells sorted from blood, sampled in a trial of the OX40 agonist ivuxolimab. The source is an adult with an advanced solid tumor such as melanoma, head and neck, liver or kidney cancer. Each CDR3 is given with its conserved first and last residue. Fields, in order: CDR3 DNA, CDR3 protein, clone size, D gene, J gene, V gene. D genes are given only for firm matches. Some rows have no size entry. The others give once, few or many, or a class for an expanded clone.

CDR3 DNA: TGTGCCAGCAGTTTACGCGGGGGTGAGCAGTTCTTC
CDR3 protein: CASSLRGGEQFF
clone size: .
D gene: TRBD2
J gene: TRBJ2-1
V gene: TRBV27

CDR3 DNA: TGTGCCAGCAGCGAGTACCTCGCCCTTGGAGAGAACACAGATACGCAGTATTTT
CDR3 protein: CASSEYLALGENTDTQYF
clone size: .
D gene: .
J gene: TRBJ2-3
V gene: TRBV11-2

CDR3 DNA: TGTGCCAGCACCCAAGGGGATACGCAGTATTTT
CDR3 protein: CASTQGDTQYF
clone size: .
D gene: .
J gene: TRBJ2-3
V gene: TRBV2

CDR3 DNA: TGTGCCAGCAATGGGAACGCAGCTTTCTTT
CDR3 protein: CASNGNAAFF
clone size: few
D gene: .
J gene: TRBJ1-1
V gene: TRBV2

CDR3 DNA: TGTGCCAGCTCTCGAGGGCCCCAGAAGAACTATGGCTACACCTTC
CDR3 protein: CASSRGPQKNYGYTF
clone size: .
D gene: .
J gene: TRBJ1-2
V gene: TRBV2

CDR3 DNA: TGTGCCAGCAGCTTAGATGCTAGCGGGTCCTACGAGCAGTACTTC
CDR3 protein: CASSLDASGSYEQYF
clone size: .
D gene: TRBD2
J gene: TRBJ2-7
V gene: TRBV11-2

CDR3 DNA: TGTGCCAGGGAAGAATCGGGGTTCTCTGGAAACACCATATATTTT
CDR3 protein: CAREESGFSGNTIYF
clone size: .
D gene: .
J gene: TRBJ1-3
V gene: TRBV7-9

CDR3 DNA: TGTGCCAGCAGTTCGGCCCTTTCTGACGAGCAGTACTTC
CDR3 protein: CASSSALSDEQYF
clone size: once
D gene: .
J gene: TRBJ2-7
V gene: TRBV27

CDR3 DNA: TGTGCCAGCAGCTTATCGGACAGTGAAGCTTTCTTT
CDR3 protein: CASSLSDSEAFF
clone size: few
D gene: .
J gene: TRBJ1-1
V gene: TRBV7-9

CDR3 DNA: TGTGCCACCACCCCGGGACTAGCGATGGGGGAGCTGTTTTTT
CDR3 protein: CATTPGLAMGELFF
clone size: .
D gene: TRBD2
J gene: TRBJ2-2
V gene: TRBV6-5

CDR3 DNA: TGTGCCAGCAGTGAATCCCCGTGGGCAGGCTCAGAGACCCAGTACTTC
CDR3 protein: CASSESPWAGSETQYF
clone size: .
D gene: .
J gene: TRBJ2-5
V gene: TRBV25-1

CDR3 DNA: TGTGCCAGCAGCCAAGAGGGGCTAGCGGGGCAAGAGACCCAGTACTTC
CDR3 protein: CASSQEGLAGQETQYF
clone size: once
D gene: TRBD2
J gene: TRBJ2-5
V gene: TRBV9

CDR3 DNA: TGTGCCAGCAGCTACGAAAGGGGAAATGAGCAGTTCTTC
CDR3 protein: CASSYERGNEQFF
clone size: .
D gene: .
J gene: TRBJ2-1
V gene: TRBV7-3

CDR3 DNA: TGTGCCTGGAGTTTTTATTCTGGAAACACCATATATTTT
CDR3 protein: CAWSFYSGNTIYF
clone size: .
D gene: .
J gene: TRBJ1-3
V gene: TRBV30

CDR3 DNA: TGTGCCAGCAGCCCTCTAGGTTACTATGGCTACACCTTC
CDR3 protein: CASSPLGYYGYTF
clone size: .
D gene: .
J gene: TRBJ1-2
V gene: TRBV28